This section outlines one T cell receptor (beta chain) sequence together with its context. Alongside a J-beta primer mix, a sample-barcoded 5' primer served in a second PCR lasting about 7 to 11 cycles. Tagging of each cDNA molecule was performed by a template-switch adaptor with 12 random nucleotides. TCRdb re-called the 5' RACE reads with MiXCR, one entry per CDR3 protein. The data contain 600,000 to 900,000 distinct CDR3 sequences, more than 25% of them singletons. The data were taken from a study of blood T cells in healthy people across ages. At the level of the study: Through template switching, about one barcoded beta molecule was captured per two T cells, as measured in model experiments.

The CDR3 runs 14 residues. V dropped 4 bases and J dropped 4 bases, with 13 bases sitting between them. Germline V gives CDR1 SQVTM, CDR2 ANQGSEA. Another study also made use of these data, one on T cells of mothers and their children. That work states: The study found thymic selection shapes TCR recombination output similarly in related and unrelated pairs. Overlap ran slightly, non-significantly higher for related than unrelated mother-child pairs.

This sequence originates from a boy between 10 and 17 years old in good health. Material: blood. The chain has TRBV29-1 and TRBJ2-2; D ambiguous. CDR3 DNA: TGCAGCGTTGGATTGTTGGAGAGCACCGGGGAGCTGTTTTTT. Amino acid sequence: CSVGLLESTGELFF.